The TCR beta chain described here comes from a study of beta chain features in type 1 diabetes. The germline V and J ends were trimmed by 0 bases and 14 bases, with 14 bases remaining between them. Germline assignment: CDR1 SQVTM and CDR2 ANQGSEA. This CDR3 comprises 12 residues. About this clone itself: Its target is not known.

Every bit of the isolated RNA underwent reverse transcription, so sequencing read expressed TCRB transcripts. The average output of naive, central memory and regulatory T cell samples was several million reads. The table came from immunoSEQ multiplex PCR; TCRdb's copy has only in-frame clones and leaves some out. The sample has roughly 230,000 clones, about 10% seen once; the top ten hold just under 0.035%. Regarding the study as a whole: Within patients, naive, central memory and Treg TCRB repertoires seemed more similar than within healthy donors.

The chain recombines TRBV29-1 with TRBJ2-1, with D uncertain. The origin of this receptor is a woman aged 18-35 years in good health. The sample consisted of naive CD4+ T cells from blood. CDR3 DNA sequence: TGCAGCGTTGAAGAGCAGACAAAAGATAAGTTCTTC. Translation: CSVEEQTKDKFF.